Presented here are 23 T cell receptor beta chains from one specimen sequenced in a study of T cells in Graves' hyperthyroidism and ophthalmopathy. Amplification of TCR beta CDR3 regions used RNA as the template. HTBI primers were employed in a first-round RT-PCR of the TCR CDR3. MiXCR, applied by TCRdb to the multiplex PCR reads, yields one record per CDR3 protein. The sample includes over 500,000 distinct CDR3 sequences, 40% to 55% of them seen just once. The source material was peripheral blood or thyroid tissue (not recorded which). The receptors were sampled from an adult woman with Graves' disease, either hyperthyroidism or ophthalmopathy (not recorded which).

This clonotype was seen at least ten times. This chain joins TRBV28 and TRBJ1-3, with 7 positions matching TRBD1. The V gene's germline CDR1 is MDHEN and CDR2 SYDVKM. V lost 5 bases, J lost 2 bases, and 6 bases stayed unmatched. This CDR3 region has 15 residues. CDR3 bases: TGTGCCAGCAGTCCATTCGGGACAGCTGGAAACACCATATATTTT. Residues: CASSPFGTAGNTIYF.

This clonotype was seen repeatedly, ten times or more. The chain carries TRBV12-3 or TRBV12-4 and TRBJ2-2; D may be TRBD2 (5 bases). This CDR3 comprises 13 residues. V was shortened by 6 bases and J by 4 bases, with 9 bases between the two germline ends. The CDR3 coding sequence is TGTGCCAGCAGGATTACTAGCACCGGGGAGCTGTTTTTT. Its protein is CASRITSTGELFF.

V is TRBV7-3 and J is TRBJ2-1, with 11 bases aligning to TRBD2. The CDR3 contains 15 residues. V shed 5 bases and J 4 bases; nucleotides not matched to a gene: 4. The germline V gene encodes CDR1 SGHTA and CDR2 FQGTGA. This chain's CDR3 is CASSLTSGIYNEQFF. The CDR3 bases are TGTGCCAGCAGCCTGACTAGCGGGATTTACAATGAGCAGTTCTTC.

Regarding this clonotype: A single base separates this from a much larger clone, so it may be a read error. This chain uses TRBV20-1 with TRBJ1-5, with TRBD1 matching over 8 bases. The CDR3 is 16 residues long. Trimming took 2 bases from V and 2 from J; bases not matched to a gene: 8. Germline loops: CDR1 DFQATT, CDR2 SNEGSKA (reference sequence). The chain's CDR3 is CSARRGVGQGNQPQHF. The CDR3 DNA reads TGCAGTGCTAGACGGGGAGTGGGACAGGGCAATCAGCCCCAGCATTTT.

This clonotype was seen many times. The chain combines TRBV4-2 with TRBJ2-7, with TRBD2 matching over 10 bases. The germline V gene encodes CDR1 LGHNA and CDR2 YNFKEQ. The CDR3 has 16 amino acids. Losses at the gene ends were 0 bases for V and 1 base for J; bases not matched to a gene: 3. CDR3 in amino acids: CASSQETSGTSYEQYF. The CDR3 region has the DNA TGTGCCAGCAGCCAAGAAACTAGCGGGACATCCTACGAGCAGTACTTC.

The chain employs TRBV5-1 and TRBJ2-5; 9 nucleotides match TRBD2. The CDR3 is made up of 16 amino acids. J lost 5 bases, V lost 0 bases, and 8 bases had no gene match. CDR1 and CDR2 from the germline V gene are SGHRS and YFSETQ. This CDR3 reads CASSLGASGKGETQYF. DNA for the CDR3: TGCGCCAGCAGCTTGGGAGCTAGCGGGAAGGGCGAGACCCAGTACTTC.

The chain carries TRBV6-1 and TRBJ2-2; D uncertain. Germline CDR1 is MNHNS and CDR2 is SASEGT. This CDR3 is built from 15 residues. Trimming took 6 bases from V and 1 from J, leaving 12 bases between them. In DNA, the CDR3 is TGTGCCAGCAGCCCAGAAACCCAGAACACCGGGGAGCTGTTTTTT. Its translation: CASSPETQNTGELFF.

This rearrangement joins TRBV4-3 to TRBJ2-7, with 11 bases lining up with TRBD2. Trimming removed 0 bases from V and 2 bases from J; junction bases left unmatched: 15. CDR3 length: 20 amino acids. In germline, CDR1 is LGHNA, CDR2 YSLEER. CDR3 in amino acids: CASSQDADRLAGGTTYEQYF. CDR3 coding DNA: TGCGCCAGCAGCCAAGATGCCGACAGATTAGCGGGAGGGACCACCTACGAGCAGTACTTC.

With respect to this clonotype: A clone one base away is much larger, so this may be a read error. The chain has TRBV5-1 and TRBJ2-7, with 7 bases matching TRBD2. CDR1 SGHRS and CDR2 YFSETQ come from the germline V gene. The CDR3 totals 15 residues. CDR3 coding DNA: TGTGCCAGCAGCTCAAGTGGCGGGAGCTACTACGAGCAGCACTTC. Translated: CASSSSGGSYYEQHF.

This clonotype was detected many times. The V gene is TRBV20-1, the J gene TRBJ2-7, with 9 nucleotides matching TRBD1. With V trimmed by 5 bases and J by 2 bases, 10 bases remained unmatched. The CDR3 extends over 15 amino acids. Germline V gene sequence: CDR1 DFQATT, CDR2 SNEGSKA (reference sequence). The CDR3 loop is CSALTGTGITYEQYF. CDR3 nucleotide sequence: TGCAGTGCTCTCACGGGGACAGGGATTACCTACGAGCAGTACTTC.

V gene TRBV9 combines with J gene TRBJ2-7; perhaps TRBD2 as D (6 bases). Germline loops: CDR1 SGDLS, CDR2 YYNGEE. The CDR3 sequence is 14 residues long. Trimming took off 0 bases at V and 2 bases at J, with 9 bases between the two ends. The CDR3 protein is CASSVGRGPYEQYF. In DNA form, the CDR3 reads TGTGCCAGCAGCGTAGGGAGGGGTCCCTACGAGCAGTACTTC.

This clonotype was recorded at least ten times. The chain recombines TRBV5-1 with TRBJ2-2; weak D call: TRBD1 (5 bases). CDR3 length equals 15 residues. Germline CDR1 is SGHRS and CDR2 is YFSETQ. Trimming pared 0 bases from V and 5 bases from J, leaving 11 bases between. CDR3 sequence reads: CASSLESGPTGELFF. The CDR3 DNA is TGCGCCAGCAGCTTGGAGTCAGGGCCTACCGGGGAGCTGTTTTTT.

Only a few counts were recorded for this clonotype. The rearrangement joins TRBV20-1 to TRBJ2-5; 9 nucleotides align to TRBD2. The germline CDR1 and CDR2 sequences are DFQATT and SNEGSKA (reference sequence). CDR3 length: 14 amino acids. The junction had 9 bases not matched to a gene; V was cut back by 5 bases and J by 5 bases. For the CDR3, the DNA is TGCAGTGCTCCCCCAGCGGGAGGCGGTGAGACCCAGTACTTC. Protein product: CSAPPAGGGETQYF.

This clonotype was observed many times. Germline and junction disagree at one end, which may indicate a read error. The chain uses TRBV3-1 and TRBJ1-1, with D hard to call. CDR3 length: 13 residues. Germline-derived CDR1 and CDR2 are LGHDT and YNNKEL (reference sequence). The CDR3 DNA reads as TGTGCTAGCAGCTTAGATAGGAGCACTGAAGCTTTCTTT. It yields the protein CASSLDRSTEAFF.

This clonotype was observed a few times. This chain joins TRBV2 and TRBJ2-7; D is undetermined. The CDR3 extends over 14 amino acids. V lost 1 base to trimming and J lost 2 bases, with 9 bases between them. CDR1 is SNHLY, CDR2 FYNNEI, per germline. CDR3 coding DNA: TGTGCCAGCAGTGAAGACCTAGGGACCTACGAGCAGTACTTC. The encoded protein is CASSEDLGTYEQYF.

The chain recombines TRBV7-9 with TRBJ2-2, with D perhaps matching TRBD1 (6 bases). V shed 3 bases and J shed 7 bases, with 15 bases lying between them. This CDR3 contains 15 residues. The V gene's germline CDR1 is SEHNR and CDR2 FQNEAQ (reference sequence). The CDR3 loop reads CASSLVGQTSGELFF. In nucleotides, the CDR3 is TGTGCCAGCAGCTTGGTGGGACAAACCAGCGGGGAGCTGTTTTTT.

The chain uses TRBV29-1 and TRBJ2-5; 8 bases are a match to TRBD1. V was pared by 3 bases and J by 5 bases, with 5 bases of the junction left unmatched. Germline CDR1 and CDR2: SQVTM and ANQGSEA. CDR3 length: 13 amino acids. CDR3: CSVDRTGLETQYF. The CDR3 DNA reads TGCAGCGTTGACAGGACAGGGTTGGAGACCCAGTACTTC.

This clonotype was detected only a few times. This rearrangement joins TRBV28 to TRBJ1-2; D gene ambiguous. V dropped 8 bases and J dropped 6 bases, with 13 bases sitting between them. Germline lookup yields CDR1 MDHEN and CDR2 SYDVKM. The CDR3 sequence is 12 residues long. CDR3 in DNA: TGTGCCAGCCACGCTCGCTTCGATGGCTACACCTTC. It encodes CASHARFDGYTF.

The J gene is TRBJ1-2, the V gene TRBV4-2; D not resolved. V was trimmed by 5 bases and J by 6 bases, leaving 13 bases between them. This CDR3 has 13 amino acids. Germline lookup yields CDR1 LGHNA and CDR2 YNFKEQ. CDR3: CASSFPAGNGYTF. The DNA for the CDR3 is TGTGCCAGCAGCTTCCCGGCGGGGAATGGCTACACCTTC.

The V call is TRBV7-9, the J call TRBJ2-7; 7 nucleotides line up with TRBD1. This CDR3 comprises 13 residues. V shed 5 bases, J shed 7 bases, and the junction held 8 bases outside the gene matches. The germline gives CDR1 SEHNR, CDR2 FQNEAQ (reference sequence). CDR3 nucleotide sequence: TGTGCCAGCAGCCGAGACAGGGTAGGGGAGCAGTACTTC. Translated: CASSRDRVGEQYF.

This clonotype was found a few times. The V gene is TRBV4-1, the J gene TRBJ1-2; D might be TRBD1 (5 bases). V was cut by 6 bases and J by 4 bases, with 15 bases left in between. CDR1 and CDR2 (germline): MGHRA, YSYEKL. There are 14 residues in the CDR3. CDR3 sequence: CASRLPGWAYGYTF. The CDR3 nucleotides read TGCGCCAGCAGACTGCCAGGGTGGGCCTATGGCTACACCTTC.

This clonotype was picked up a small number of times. The CDR3 is CASSPRLAWNTGELFF. Written as DNA, the CDR3 is TGTGCCAGCAGCCCCAGACTAGCCTGGAACACCGGGGAGCTGTTTTTT. This sequence joins TRBV7-9 and TRBJ2-2, with 7 bases fitting TRBD2. The trim removed 5 bases at V and 1 base at J, leaving 7 bases unmatched. This CDR3 has 16 amino acids. Germline CDR1 and CDR2: SEHNR and FQNEAQ (reference sequence).

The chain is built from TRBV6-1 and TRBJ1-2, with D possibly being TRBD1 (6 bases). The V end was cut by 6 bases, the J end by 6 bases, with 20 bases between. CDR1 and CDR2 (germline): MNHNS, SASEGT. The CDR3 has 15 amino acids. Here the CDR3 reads CASSHPVGGADGYTF. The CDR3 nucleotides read TGTGCCAGCAGCCACCCCGTGGGGGGCGCAGATGGCTACACCTTC.